One sample yielded the 24 T cell receptor beta chains listed below, sequenced in a study of cytomegalovirus exposure and HLA in healthy donors. The PCR was carried out with 60 Vbeta primers and 13 Jbeta primers. Repertoires were generated with immunoSEQ multiplex PCR, while TCRdb's copy carries only in-frame clones and drops some. The sample lists 80,000 or so clones; around 58% were seen once. Sequenced: PBMCs. The receptors here all came from a man aged 25-40 years in good health and CMV-seropositive.

This clone was detected only a few times. The chain links TRBV19 to TRBJ1-2; D gene ambiguous. Trimming took 2 bases from V and 7 from J, leaving 8 bases between them. The CDR3 spans 12 residues. Germline V CDR1 and CDR2: LNHDA, SQIVND (reference sequence). CDR3 coding DNA: TGTGCCAGTAGTATAACAGAAGTTGGCTACACCTTC. As protein: CASSITEVGYTF.

This clone was seen more than once but under ten times. The chain is built from TRBV6-6 and TRBJ1-5; 7 nucleotides align to TRBD1. This CDR3 is built from 15 residues. Trimming took 8 bases from V and 2 from J; bases not matched to a gene: 9. Per germline, CDR1 MNHNY and CDR2 SVGAGI (reference sequence). In nucleotides, the CDR3 is TGTGCCAGCTCCCTGGAGGGGGCTGGCAATCAGCCCCAGCATTTT. It translates to CASSLEGAGNQPQHF.

The chain links TRBV10-1 to TRBJ1-1; 7 bases fit TRBD1. Germline V gene lookup returns CDR1 WNHNN and CDR2 SYGVQD (reference sequence). J gave up 1 base and V 3 bases, and 5 bases lay outside the gene matches. This CDR3 is 15 amino acids long. CDR3 amino acids: CASSEGGQRNTEAFF. For the CDR3, the DNA is TGCGCCAGCAGTGAAGGGGGACAGCGGAACACTGAAGCTTTCTTT.

A few counts support this clone. The chain uses TRBV2 and TRBJ1-5; the D gene is possibly TRBD1 (6 bases). Germline loops: CDR1 SNHLY, CDR2 FYNNEI. The CDR3 is 12 amino acids. The V end was cut by 6 bases, the J end by 9 bases, with 12 bases between. CDR3 protein: CASSLQGGPQHF. Here the CDR3 DNA reads TGTGCCAGCAGCCTACAGGGTGGGCCCCAGCATTTT. Supplemented by reference TRBV2 and TRBJ1-5, the full variable domain reads EPEVTQTPSHQVTQMGQEVILRCVPISNHLYFYWYRQILGQKVEFLVSFYNNEISEKSEIFDDQFSVERPDGSNFTLKIRSTKLEDSAMYFCASSLQGGPQHFGDGTRLSIL.

The chain uses TRBV2 and TRBJ1-1; 7 bases line up with TRBD1. Germline CDR1 and CDR2: SNHLY and FYNNEI. The CDR3 extends over 13 amino acids. The V segment lost 6 bases and the J segment 2 bases; nucleotides outside the gene matches: 3. CDR3 sequence: CASRRDRNTEAFF. The CDR3 DNA follows: TGTGCCAGCAGAAGGGACAGAAACACTGAAGCTTTCTTT.

In DNA, the CDR3 is TGTGCCAGCAGGGAAACCGCAGGGGCTAACTATGGCTACACCTTC. This gives the protein CASRETAGANYGYTF. V and J are TRBV6-5 and TRBJ1-2, with TRBD1 as a possible D gene (6 bases). The germline gives CDR1 MNHEY, CDR2 SVGAGI. V was shortened by 6 bases and J by 0 bases, with 14 bases between the two germline ends. This CDR3 contains 15 residues.

The chain has TRBV5-4 and TRBJ2-5; 10 nucleotides line up with TRBD2. TRBJ2-7 matches the DNA end more closely, so the J call is doubtful. The CDR3 has 16 amino acids. In germline, CDR1 is SGHNT, CDR2 YYREEE (reference sequence). The CDR3 region is CASSLLSGGLSYEQYF. CDR3 bases: TGTGCCAGCAGCTTGCTTAGCGGGGGGCTCTCCTACGAGCAGTACTTC.

This clone has only one observation. The rearrangement links TRBV12-1 to TRBJ2-7; the table's D call of TRBD2 was not tested on the DNA. TRBV12-1 is given as a pseudogene. This CDR3 region has 8 residues. Written as DNA, the CDR3 is TGTGCCAGCAGCTTTTTCGGCTTC. It is translated as CASSFFGF.

This clone is a singleton in its sample. V and J are TRBV6-5 and TRBJ2-7, with 9 positions matching TRBD2. The J segment lost 5 bases and the V segment lost 3 bases, leaving 5 bases of the junction unmatched. CDR3 length: 14 residues. Germline V lookup: CDR1 MNHEY, CDR2 SVGAGI. The DNA for the CDR3 is TGTGCCAGCAGTTATCTAGCGGGATTCAACGAGCAGTACTTC. This translates into CASSYLAGFNEQYF.

This rearrangement joins TRBV7-2 to TRBJ2-1; 14 bases agree with TRBD2. Germline CDR1 reads SGHTA; CDR2 reads FQGNSA. This CDR3 spans 18 amino acids. Trimming removed 5 bases from V and 2 bases from J; junction bases left unmatched: 8. The DNA of the CDR3 is TGTGCCAGCAGCCTTGGGAGGACTAGCGGGGGGACCTACAATGAGCAGTTCTTC. Protein: CASSLGRTSGGTYNEQFF.

The chain recombines TRBV29-1 with TRBJ2-7; tentatively, D is TRBD2 (5 bases). Trimming stripped 6 bases from V and 4 bases from J, with 16 bases between. The CDR3 contains 13 residues. CDR1 and CDR2 from the germline V gene are SQVTM and ANQGSEA. As DNA, the CDR3 is TGCAGCGTCGCGGGCGGCGGCGAGTACGAGCAGTACTTC. Translated: CSVAGGGEYEQYF.

The chain uses TRBV5-1 and TRBJ2-3; weak D call: TRBD2 (5 bases). From germline, CDR1 is SGHRS and CDR2 YFSETQ. CDR3 length: 14 residues. Deletions cut 0 bases from V and 5 bases from J, with 10 bases between. The CDR3 loop is CASSLEGSGDTQYF. CDR3 coding DNA: TGCGCCAGCAGCTTGGAAGGGAGTGGAGATACGCAGTATTTT.

The V and J genes are TRBV7-2 and TRBJ2-7, with 7 bases identical to TRBD1. The CDR3 sequence is 15 residues long. V trimming: 3 bases; J trimming: 4 bases; junction bases outside the gene matches: 9. Germline CDR1 reads SGHTA; CDR2 reads FQGNSA. The CDR3 region has the DNA TGTGCCAGCAGCTTCAGGGGGAATCGAGTTTACGAGCAGTACTTC. It codes for CASSFRGNRVYEQYF.

The chain combines TRBV5-1 with TRBJ2-5; 9 bases agree with TRBD2. With 0 bases clipped from V and 1 base from J, the junction kept 10 bases outside the gene matches. The V gene's germline CDR1 is SGHRS and CDR2 YFSETQ. This CDR3 region has 18 residues. CDR3 loop: CASSLGLAGKGAQETQYF. CDR3 DNA sequence: TGCGCCAGCAGCTTGGGGCTAGCGGGAAAGGGGGCCCAAGAGACCCAGTACTTC.

The V call is TRBV18, the J call TRBJ2-7; TRBD2 is a possible D gene (5 bases). CDR3 length: 14 residues. V lost 2 bases to trimming and J lost 3 bases, with 11 bases between them. The germline V gene has CDR1 KGHSH and CDR2 LQKENI. The CDR3 spells CASSPGLEGYEQYF. The DNA for the CDR3 is TGTGCCAGCTCACCAGGCCTAGAGGGCTACGAGCAGTACTTC.

This clone was found once. The chain joins TRBV28 to TRBJ1-5; a possible D gene is TRBD1 (5 bases). V was trimmed by 5 bases and J by 3 bases, leaving 14 bases between them. The CDR3 sequence is 15 residues long. Germline V gives CDR1 MDHEN, CDR2 SYDVKM. CDR3 residues: CASSENQGFNQPQHF. CDR3 nucleotide sequence: TGTGCCAGCAGTGAGAATCAGGGATTCAATCAGCCCCAGCATTTT.

The chain recombines TRBV9 with TRBJ1-2, with a weak D call TRBD1 (6 bases). CDR3 length: 14 residues. V lost 3 bases and J 7 bases, leaving 16 bases between the germline ends. The germline gives CDR1 SGDLS, CDR2 YYNGEE. CDR3 DNA sequence: TGTGCCAGCAGCGCGCTAGTGGGGGCGGGTGGCTACACCTTC. Its translation: CASSALVGAGGYTF.

This clone showed up just a few times. The chain couples TRBV6-1 to TRBJ2-7; tentative D call: TRBD2 (6 bases). The CDR3 loop spans 13 amino acids. The germline CDR1 and CDR2 sequences are MNHNS and SASEGT. Trimming removed 4 bases from V and 2 bases from J, with 9 bases in between. The CDR3 loop reads CASSAEGPYEQYF. CDR3 sequence (DNA): TGTGCCAGCAGTGCGGAGGGGCCCTACGAGCAGTACTTC.

This chain links TRBV15 with TRBJ2-2; TRBD1 agrees at 8 bases. This CDR3 is 18 amino acids long. CDR1 LNHNV and CDR2 YYDKDF come from the germline V gene (reference sequence). V shed 4 bases, J shed 0 bases, and the junction held 10 bases outside the gene matches. The CDR3 spells CATSKYRQGPSNTGELFF. Written as DNA, the CDR3 is TGTGCCACCAGCAAATATAGACAGGGGCCCTCGAACACCGGGGAGCTGTTTTTT.

This clone has just one count. The gene calls are TRBV4-2 and TRBJ2-1; no definite D call. V lost 0 bases, J lost 10 bases, and 7 bases lay in between. The CDR3 loop spans 12 amino acids. CDR1 is LGHNA and CDR2 is YNFKEQ in the germline V gene. CDR3 loop: CASSQDTREQFF. The CDR3 DNA is TGTGCCAGCAGCCAAGATACGCGGGAGCAGTTCTTC.

This clone was seen a few times. The rearrangement links TRBV5-1 to TRBJ2-7; 9 bases agree with TRBD1. V was pared by 5 bases and J by 0 bases, with 6 bases of the junction left unmatched. From germline, CDR1 is SGHRS and CDR2 YFSETQ. The CDR3 consists of 15 residues. CDR3: CASRRETGGSYEQYF. The DNA for the CDR3 is TGCGCCAGCAGAAGGGAGACAGGGGGCTCCTACGAGCAGTACTTC.

The chain uses TRBV29-1 and TRBJ2-1; weak D call: TRBD2 (6 bases). Germline loops: CDR1 SQVTM, CDR2 ANQGSEA. Trimming pared 7 bases from V and 3 bases from J, leaving 13 bases between. This CDR3 has 13 amino acids. The CDR3 region is CSGRLVLYNEQFF. Here the CDR3 DNA reads TGCAGCGGTAGACTAGTGCTCTACAATGAGCAGTTCTTC.

In this sample, this clone turned up a few times. For the CDR3, the DNA is TGTGCCAGCAGCTTCGGGTCATATGAGCAGTTCTTC. Amino acid sequence: CASSFGSYEQFF. The rearrangement joins TRBV5-4 to TRBJ2-1; D remains ambiguous. CDR1 and CDR2 from the germline V gene are SGHNT and YYREEE (reference sequence). The V gene lost 2 bases and the J gene lost 8 bases, with 8 bases spanning the gap. CDR3 size: 12 residues.

The chain couples TRBV5-1 to TRBJ2-7; a possible D gene is TRBD2 (6 bases). CDR3 length equals 14 residues. With 6 bases removed from V and 5 bases from J, the gap between germline ends came to 18 bases. Germline lookup yields CDR1 SGHRS and CDR2 YFSETQ. CDR3 nucleotide sequence: TGCGCCAGCAACCCCGGGACGGGAGCAGACGAGCAGTACTTC. Translated, it gives CASNPGTGADEQYF.